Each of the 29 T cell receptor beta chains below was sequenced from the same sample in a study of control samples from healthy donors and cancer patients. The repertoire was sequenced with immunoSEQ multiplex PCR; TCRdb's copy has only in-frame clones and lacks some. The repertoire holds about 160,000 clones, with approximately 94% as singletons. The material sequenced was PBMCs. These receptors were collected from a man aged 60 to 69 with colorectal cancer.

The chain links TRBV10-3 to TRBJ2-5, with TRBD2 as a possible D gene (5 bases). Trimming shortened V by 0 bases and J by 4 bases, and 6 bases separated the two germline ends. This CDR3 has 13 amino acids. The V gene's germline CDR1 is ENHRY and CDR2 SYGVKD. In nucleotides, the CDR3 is TGTGCCATCAGTGAGTCCCTAGCAGAGACCCAGTACTTC. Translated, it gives CAISESLAETQYF.

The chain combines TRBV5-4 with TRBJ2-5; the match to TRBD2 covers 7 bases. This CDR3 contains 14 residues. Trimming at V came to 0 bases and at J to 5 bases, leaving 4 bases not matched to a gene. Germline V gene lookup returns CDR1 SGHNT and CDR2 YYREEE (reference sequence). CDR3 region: CASSLVGGGETQYF. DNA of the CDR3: TGTGCCAGCAGCTTGGTGGGGGGAGGGGAGACCCAGTACTTC.

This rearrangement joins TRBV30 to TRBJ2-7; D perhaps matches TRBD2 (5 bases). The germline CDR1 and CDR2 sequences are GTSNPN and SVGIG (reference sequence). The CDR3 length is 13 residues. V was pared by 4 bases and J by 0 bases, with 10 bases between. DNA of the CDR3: TGTGCCTGGACGAACGGGGTCTCCTACGAGCAGTACTTC. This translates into CAWTNGVSYEQYF.

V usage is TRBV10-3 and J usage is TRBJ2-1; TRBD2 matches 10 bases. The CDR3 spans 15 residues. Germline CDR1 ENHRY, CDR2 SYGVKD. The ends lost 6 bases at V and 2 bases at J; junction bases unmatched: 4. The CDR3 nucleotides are TGTGCCATCAGGAGTGGGACTAGCGCCTACAATGAGCAGTTCTTC. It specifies CAIRSGTSAYNEQFF.

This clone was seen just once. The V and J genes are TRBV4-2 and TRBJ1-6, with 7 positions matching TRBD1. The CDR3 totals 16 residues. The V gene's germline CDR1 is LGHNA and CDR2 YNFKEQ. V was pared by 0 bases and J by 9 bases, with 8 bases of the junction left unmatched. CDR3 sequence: CASSQEPGGGSSPLHF. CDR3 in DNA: TGTGCCAGCAGCCAAGAACCAGGGGGTGGGAGTTCACCCCTCCACTTT.

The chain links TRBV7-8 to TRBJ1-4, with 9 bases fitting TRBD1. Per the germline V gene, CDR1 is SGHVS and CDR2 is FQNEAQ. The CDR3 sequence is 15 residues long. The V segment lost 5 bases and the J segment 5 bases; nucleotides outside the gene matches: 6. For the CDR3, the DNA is TGTGCCAGCAGCGTCCGGGACAGGGTCAATGAAAAACTGTTTTTT. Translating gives CASSVRDRVNEKLFF.

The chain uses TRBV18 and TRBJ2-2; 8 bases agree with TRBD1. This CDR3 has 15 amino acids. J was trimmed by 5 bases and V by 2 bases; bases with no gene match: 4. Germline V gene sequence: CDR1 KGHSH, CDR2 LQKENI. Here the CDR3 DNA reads TGTGCCAGCTCACCATCGACAGGGGAAACCGGGGAGCTGTTTTTT. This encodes CASSPSTGETGELFF.

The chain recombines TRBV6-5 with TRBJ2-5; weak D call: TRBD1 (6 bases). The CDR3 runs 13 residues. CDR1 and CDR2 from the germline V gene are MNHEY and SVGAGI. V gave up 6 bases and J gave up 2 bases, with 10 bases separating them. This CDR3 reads CASSRGPQETQYF. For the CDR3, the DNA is TGTGCCAGCAGCAGGGGCCCTCAAGAGACCCAGTACTTC.

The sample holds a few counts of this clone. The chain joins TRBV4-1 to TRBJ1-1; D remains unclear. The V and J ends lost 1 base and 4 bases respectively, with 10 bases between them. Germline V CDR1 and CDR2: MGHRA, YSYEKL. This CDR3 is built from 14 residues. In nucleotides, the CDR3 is TGCGCCAGCAGCCAAGTGTCGGTGGGCACTGAAGCTTTCTTT. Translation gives CASSQVSVGTEAFF.

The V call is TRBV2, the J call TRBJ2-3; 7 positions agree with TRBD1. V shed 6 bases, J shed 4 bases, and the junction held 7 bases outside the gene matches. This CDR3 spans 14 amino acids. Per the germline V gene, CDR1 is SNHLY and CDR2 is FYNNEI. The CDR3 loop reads CASSVDRAPDTQYF. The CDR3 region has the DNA TGTGCCAGCAGCGTCGACAGGGCCCCAGATACGCAGTATTTT.

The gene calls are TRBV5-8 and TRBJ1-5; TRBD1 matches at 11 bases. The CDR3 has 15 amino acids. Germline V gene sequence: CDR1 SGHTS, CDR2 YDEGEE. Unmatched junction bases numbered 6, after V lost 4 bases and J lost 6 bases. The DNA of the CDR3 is TGTGCCAGCAGCCCCGGACAGGGGGCGGGTCAGCCCCAGCATTTT. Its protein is CASSPGQGAGQPQHF.

CDR3 nucleotide sequence: TGTGCCAGTAGTCTCCAGGGAGTTGGCAATCAGCCCCAGCATTTT. Protein: CASSLQGVGNQPQHF. J is TRBJ1-5 and V is TRBV19; the D gene is possibly TRBD1 (5 bases). V gave up 5 bases and J gave up 2 bases, with 13 bases separating them. The germline CDR1 and CDR2 sequences are LNHDA and SQIVND (reference sequence). CDR3 length: 15 residues. The complete variable domain, with remaining parts taken from reference TRBV19 and TRBJ1-5, reads DGGITQSPKYLFRKEGQNVTLSCEQNLNHDAMYWYRQDPGQGLRLIYYSQIVNDFQKGDIAEGYSVSREKKESFPLTVTSAQKNPTAFYLCASSLQGVGNQPQHFGDGTRLSIL.

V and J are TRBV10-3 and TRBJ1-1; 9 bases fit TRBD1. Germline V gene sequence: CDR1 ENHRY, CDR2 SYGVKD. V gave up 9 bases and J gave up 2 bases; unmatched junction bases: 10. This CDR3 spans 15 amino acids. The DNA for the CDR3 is TGTGCCATGAGGGACAGGGACGGTGAAAACACTGAAGCTTTCTTT. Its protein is CAMRDRDGENTEAFF.

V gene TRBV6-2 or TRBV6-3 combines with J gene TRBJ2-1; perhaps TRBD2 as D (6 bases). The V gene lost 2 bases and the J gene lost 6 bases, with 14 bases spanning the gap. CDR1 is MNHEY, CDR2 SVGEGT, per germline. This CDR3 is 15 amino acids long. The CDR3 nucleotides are TGTGCCAGCAGTTACCCGACTAGGGGTGGCAATGAGCAGTTCTTC. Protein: CASSYPTRGGNEQFF.

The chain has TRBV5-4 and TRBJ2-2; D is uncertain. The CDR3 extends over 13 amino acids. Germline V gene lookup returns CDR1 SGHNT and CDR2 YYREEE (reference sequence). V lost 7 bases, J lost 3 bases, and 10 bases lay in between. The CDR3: CASFQSDTGELFF. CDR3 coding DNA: TGTGCCAGCTTCCAATCCGACACCGGGGAGCTGTTTTTT.

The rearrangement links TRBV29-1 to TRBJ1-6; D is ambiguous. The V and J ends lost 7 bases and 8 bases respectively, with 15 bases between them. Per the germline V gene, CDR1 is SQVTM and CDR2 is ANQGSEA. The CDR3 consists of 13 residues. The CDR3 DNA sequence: TGCAGCGCCGAGGTGGGGAGGGATTCACCCCTCCACTTT. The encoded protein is CSAEVGRDSPLHF.

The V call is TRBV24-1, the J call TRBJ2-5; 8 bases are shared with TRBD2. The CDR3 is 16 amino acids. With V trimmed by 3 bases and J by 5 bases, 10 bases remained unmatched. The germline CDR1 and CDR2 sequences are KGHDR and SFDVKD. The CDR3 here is CATSDDPREGRETQYF. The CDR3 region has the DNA TGTGCCACCAGTGATGACCCCCGGGAGGGTCGGGAGACCCAGTACTTC.

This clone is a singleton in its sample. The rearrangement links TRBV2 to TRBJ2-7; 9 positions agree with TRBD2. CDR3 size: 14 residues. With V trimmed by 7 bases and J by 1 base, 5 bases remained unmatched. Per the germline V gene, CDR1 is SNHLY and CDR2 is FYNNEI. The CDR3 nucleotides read TGTGCCAGCACCCGAAGCGGGGGGTCCTACGAGCAGTACTTC. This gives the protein CASTRSGGSYEQYF.

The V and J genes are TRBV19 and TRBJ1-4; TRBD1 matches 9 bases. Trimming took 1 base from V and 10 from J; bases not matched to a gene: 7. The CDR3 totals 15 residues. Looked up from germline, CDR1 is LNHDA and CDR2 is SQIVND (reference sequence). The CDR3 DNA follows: TGTGCCAGTAGTATAGCCGACAGGGGGTCGGGAAAACTGTTTTTT. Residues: CASSIADRGSGKLFF.

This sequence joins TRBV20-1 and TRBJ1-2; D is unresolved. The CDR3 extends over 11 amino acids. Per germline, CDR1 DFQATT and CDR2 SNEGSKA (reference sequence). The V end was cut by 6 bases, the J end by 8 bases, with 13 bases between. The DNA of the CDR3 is TGCAGTGCCTGGGCAGCATGGGGCTACACCTTC. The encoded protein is CSAWAAWGYTF.

The CDR3 nucleotides are TGTGCCAGCAGGGCGACTAGCGGGGACACAGATACGCAGTATTTT. This translates into CASRATSGDTDTQYF. The chain uses TRBV2 and TRBJ2-3, with 11 bases matching TRBD2. There are 15 residues in the CDR3. J lost 2 bases, V lost 6 bases, and 4 bases had no gene match. Germline CDR1 SNHLY, CDR2 FYNNEI.

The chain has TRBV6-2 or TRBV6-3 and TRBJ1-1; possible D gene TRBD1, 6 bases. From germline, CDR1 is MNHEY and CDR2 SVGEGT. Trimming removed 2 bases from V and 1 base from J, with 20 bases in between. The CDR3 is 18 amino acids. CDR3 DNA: TGTGCCAGCAGTTACAGGGCACAGGGTTTGAATTCGAACACTGAAGCTTTCTTT. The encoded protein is CASSYRAQGLNSNTEAFF.

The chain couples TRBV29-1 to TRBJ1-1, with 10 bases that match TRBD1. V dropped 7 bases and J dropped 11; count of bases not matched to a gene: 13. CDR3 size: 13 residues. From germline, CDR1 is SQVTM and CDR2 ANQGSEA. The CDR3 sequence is CSAQPGQGSEAFF. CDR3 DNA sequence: TGCAGCGCCCAGCCGGGACAGGGGTCGGAGGCTTTCTTT.

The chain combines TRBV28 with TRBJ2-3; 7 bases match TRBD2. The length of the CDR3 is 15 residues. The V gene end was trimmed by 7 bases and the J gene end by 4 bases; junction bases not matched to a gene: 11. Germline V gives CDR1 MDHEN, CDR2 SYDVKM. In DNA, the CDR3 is TGTGCCAGCACCTTGGGGGAGGGAGGGCCAGATACGCAGTATTTT. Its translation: CASTLGEGGPDTQYF.

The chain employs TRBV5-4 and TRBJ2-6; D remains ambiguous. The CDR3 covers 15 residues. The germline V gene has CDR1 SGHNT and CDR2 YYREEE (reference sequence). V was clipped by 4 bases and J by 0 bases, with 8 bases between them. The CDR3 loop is CASSRDTSGANVLTF. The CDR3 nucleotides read TGTGCCAGCAGCCGTGACACCTCTGGGGCCAACGTCCTGACTTTC.

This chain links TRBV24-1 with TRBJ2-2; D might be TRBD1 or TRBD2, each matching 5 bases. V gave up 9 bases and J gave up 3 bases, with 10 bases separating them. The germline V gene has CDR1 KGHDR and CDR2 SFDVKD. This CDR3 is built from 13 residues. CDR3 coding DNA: TGTGCCACCTCGGGACCCTACACCGGGGAGCTGTTTTTT. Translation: CATSGPYTGELFF.

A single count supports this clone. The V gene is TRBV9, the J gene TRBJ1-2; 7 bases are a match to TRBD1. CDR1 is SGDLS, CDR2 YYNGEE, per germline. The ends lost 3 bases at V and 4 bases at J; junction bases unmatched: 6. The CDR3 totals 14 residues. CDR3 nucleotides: TGTGCCAGCAGCGACAACAGGGGTACCTATGGCTACACCTTC. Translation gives CASSDNRGTYGYTF.

In DNA, the CDR3 is TGCGCCAGCAGCTTATCCCGGAGCTCCTACAATGAGCAGTTCTTC. It encodes CASSLSRSSYNEQFF. The rearrangement joins TRBV5-1 to TRBJ2-1; D uncertain. CDR1 SGHRS and CDR2 YFSETQ come from the germline V gene. V dropped 2 bases and J dropped 0 bases, with 9 bases sitting between them. The CDR3 totals 15 residues.

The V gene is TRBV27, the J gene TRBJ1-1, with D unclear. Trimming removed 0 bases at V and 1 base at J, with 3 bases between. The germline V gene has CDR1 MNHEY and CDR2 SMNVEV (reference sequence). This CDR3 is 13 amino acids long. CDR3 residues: CASSLSRNTEAFF. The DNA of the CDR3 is TGTGCCAGCAGTTTATCAAGGAACACTGAAGCTTTCTTT.